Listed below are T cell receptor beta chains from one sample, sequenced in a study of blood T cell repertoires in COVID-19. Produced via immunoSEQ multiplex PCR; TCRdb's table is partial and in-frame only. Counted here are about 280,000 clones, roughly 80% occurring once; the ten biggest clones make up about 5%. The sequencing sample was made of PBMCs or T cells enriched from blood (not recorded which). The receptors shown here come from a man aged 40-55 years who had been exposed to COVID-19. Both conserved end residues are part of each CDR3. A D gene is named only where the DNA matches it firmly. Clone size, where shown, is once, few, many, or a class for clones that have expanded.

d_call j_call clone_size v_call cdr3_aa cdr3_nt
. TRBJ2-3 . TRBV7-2 CASSPTPPSSSTDTQYF TGTGCCAGCAGCCCAACCCCCCCCAGTTCTAGCACAGATACGCAGTATTTT
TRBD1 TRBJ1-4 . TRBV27 CASSYRGTGVLGTNEKLFF TGTGCCAGCAGTTACAGAGGGACAGGGGTATTGGGAACTAATGAAAAACTGTTTTTT
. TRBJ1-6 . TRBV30 CAWSGRTLGGSPLHF TGTGCCTGGAGTGGCCGGACTCTAGGGGGTTCACCCCTCCACTTT
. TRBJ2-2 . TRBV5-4 CASSLLTGELFF TGTGCCAGCAGCTTGTTAACCGGGGAGCTGTTTTTT
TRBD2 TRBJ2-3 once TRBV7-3 CASNLAGGSTDTQYF TGTGCCAGCAACTTAGCGGGGGGGAGCACAGATACGCAGTATTTT
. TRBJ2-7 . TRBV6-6 CASSYLGTTYEQYF TGTGCCAGCAGTTACCTAGGAACCACCTACGAGCAGTACTTC
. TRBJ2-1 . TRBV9 CASSVGSNEQFF TGTGCCAGCAGCGTGGGCAGCAATGAGCAGTTCTTC
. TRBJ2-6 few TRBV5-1 CASNARGASGANVLTF TGCGCCAGCAATGCCAGGGGCGCATCTGGGGCCAACGTCCTGACTTTC
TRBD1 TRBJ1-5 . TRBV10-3 CAISAQAGGDRGPWGNQPQHF TGTGCCATCAGTGCCCAGGCAGGCGGGGACAGGGGCCCCTGGGGCAATCAGCCCCAGCATTTT
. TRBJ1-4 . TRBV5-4 CASSWGPGGTNEKLFF TGTGCCAGCAGCTGGGGCCCCGGCGGAACTAATGAAAAACTGTTTTTT
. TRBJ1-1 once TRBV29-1 CSVEGLTLSLEAFF TGCAGCGTTGAAGGTCTAACGTTGAGTCTCGAAGCTTTCTTT
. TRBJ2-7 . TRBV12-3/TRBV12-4 CASSYGTIYEQYF TGTGCCAGCAGCTATGGGACAATCTACGAGCAGTACTTC
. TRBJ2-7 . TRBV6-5 CASSYSSGGSSEQYF TGTGCCAGCAGTTACTCGAGCGGAGGCTCTTCTGAGCAGTACTTC
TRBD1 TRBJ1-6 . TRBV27 CASRSDRGTNSPLHF TGTGCCAGCAGATCCGACAGGGGGACTAATTCACCCCTCCACTTT
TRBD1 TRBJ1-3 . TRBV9 CASSAWGQGSSGNTIYF TGTGCCAGCAGCGCGTGGGGACAGGGGAGCTCTGGAAACACCATATATTTT
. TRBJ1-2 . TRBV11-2 CASSPAGWTRRPHGYTF TGTGCCAGCAGCCCAGCGGGGTGGACTCGGAGACCTCATGGCTACACCTTC
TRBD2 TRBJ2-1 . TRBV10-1 CASSEAGSFNEQFF TGCGCCAGCAGCGAAGCGGGGAGCTTTAATGAGCAGTTCTTC
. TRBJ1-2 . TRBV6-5 CASRGRENYGYTF TGTGCCAGCAGGGGCAGGGAAAACTATGGCTACACCTTC
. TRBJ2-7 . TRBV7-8 CASSLTQYEQYF TGTGCCAGCAGCTTGACACAGTACGAGCAGTACTTC
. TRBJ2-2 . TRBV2 CASSEVYNTGELFF TGTGCCAGCAGTGAAGTCTATAACACCGGGGAGCTGTTTTTT
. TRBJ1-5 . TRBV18 CASSPAAGSSNQPQHF TGTGCCAGCTCACCGGCTGCAGGGTCTAGCAATCAGCCCCAGCATTTT
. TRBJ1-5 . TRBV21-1 CASSSTRTGQAPQHF TGTGCCAGCAGCTCTACCCGGACAGGACAGGCGCCCCAGCATTTT
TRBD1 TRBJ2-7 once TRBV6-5 CASSLTGAGIYEQYF TGTGCCAGCAGCCTAACAGGGGCGGGTATCTACGAGCAGTACTTC
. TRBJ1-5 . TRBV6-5 CASSYNSNQPQHF TGTGCCAGCAGCTATAATAGCAATCAGCCCCAGCATTTT
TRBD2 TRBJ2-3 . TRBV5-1 CASSLQGLAGGNTQYF TGCGCCAGCAGCCTCCAGGGACTAGCGGGAGGGAATACGCAGTATTTT
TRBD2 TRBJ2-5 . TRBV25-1 CASSGSSGLLETQYF TGTGCCAGCAGTGGTTCTAGCGGGCTGTTAGAGACCCAGTACTTC
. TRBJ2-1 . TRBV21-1 CASSKTSDRDHNEQFF TGTGCCAGCAGCAAAACTAGTGACAGGGACCACAATGAGCAGTTCTTC
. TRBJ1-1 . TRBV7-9 CASSTTQTGSAFF TGTGCCAGCAGCACTACCCAAACAGGGTCTGCTTTCTTT
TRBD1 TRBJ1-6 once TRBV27 CASSLKRQGNSPLHF TGTGCCAGCAGTTTAAAACGACAGGGAAATTCACCCCTCCACTTT
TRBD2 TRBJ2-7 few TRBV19 CASSIDKGEREAAYEQYF TGTGCCAGTAGTATAGACAAGGGAGAGCGGGAGGCGGCTTACGAGCAGTACTTC
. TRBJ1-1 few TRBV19 CASTRGVKDTEAFF TGTGCCAGTACCCGGGGGGTAAAGGACACTGAAGCTTTCTTT
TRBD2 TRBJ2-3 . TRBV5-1 CASSFGRWLADTDTQYF TGCGCCAGCAGCTTCGGTCGTTGGCTAGCGGACACAGATACGCAGTATTTT
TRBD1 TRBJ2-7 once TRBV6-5 CASRDRATYEQYF TGTGCCAGCAGGGACAGGGCGACCTACGAGCAGTACTTC
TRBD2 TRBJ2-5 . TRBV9 CASSKGLARETQYF TGTGCCAGCAGCAAAGGACTAGCACGCGAGACCCAGTACTTC
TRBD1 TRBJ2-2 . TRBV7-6 CASSSVLQGVDGELFF TGTGCCAGCAGCTCCGTTTTACAGGGGGTTGACGGGGAGCTGTTTTTT
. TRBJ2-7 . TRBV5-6 CASSLFLGQGSSYEQYF TGTGCCAGCAGCTTGTTTTTGGGTCAGGGCAGCTCCTACGAGCAGTACTTC
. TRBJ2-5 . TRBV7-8 CASSPPARETQYF TGTGCCAGCAGCCCACCGGCCAGGGAGACCCAGTACTTC
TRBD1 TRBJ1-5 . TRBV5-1 CASSEGAQGNQPQHF TGCGCCAGCAGCGAGGGGGCGCAGGGCAATCAGCCCCAGCATTTT
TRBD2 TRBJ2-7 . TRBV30 CAWSAFLQASGNEQYF TGTGCCTGGAGTGCTTTCCTCCAAGCTAGCGGGAACGAGCAGTACTTC
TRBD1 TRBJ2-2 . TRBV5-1 CASSETGANTGELFF TGCGCCAGCAGCGAGACAGGGGCGAACACCGGGGAGCTGTTTTTT
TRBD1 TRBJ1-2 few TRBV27 CASRGTGGAGGYTF TGTGCCAGCAGGGGTACAGGGGGCGCTGGTGGCTACACCTTC
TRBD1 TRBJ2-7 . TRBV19 CASSTRQGFYEQYF TGTGCCAGTAGTACCCGACAGGGTTTTTACGAGCAGTACTTC
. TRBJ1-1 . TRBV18 CASSDRYTEAFF TGTGCCAGCTCTGACAGGTACACTGAAGCTTTCTTT
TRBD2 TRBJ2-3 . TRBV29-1 CSVGGRAFDTQYF TGCAGCGTTGGAGGGAGGGCCTTCGATACGCAGTATTTT
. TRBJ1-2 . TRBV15 CATSREAGPYYGYTF TGTGCCACCAGCAGAGAGGCAGGGCCCTACTATGGCTACACCTTC
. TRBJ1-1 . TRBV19 CASRPQGVNTEAFF TGTGCCAGTAGGCCCCAAGGGGTAAACACTGAAGCTTTCTTT
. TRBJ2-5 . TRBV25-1 CASGGLETQYF TGTGCCAGTGGGGGGTTGGAGACCCAGTACTTC
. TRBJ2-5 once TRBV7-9 CASSPLKSAGQETQYF TGTGCCAGCAGCCCCCTAAAGTCCGCGGGGCAAGAGACCCAGTACTTC
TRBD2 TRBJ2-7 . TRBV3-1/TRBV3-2 CASSQGVLAGAYEQYF TGTGCCAGCAGCCAAGGGGTACTAGCGGGAGCCTACGAGCAGTACTTC
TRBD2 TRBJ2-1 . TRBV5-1 CASSATTSGTYNEQFF TGCGCCAGCAGCGCCACCACTAGCGGAACCTACAATGAGCAGTTCTTC
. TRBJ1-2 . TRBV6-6 CASSMEGRANGYTF TGTGCCAGCAGTATGGAGGGGAGAGCTAATGGCTACACCTTC
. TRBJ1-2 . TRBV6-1 CASSEPRGGGYTF TGTGCCAGCAGTGAACCCAGGGGTGGTGGCTACACCTTC
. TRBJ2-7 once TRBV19 CASSGGTLDYEQYF TGTGCCAGTAGTGGCGGCACCCTAGACTACGAGCAGTACTTC